This TCR beta chain was recovered during a study of cytotoxic CD8 clonotypes in ibrutinib-treated CLL. Only in-frame clones appear in the TCRdb table, and some are missing; sequencing was by immunoSEQ multiplex PCR. The table shows approximately 200,000 clones, with over 55% occurring only once. The receptor comes from a human donor with chronic lymphocytic leukemia. The material was PBMCs, obtained after 24 months of ibrutinib treatment.

CDR3 loop: CASTTGLKETQYF. CDR3 nucleotide sequence: TGCGCCAGCACAACAGGGCTGAAAGAGACCCAGTACTTC. The chain joins TRBV5-1 to TRBJ2-5; the D gene is possibly TRBD1 (6 bases). The V end lost 6 bases, the J end lost 3 bases, and 12 bases lay between the germline ends. CDR1 and CDR2 (germline): SGHRS, YFSETQ. The CDR3 loop spans 13 amino acids.